This TCR beta chain was sequenced for a study of T cells in Graves' hyperthyroidism and ophthalmopathy. In its sample, this clonotype was seen many times. This CDR3 spans 14 amino acids. V lost 6 bases to trimming and J lost 5 bases; unmatched junction nucleotides: 6. From RNA transcripts, TCR beta CDR3 regions were amplified. With the HTBI primer set, the TCR CDR3 went through a first round of RT-PCR. One entry per CDR3 protein, called by TCRdb with MiXCR from the multiplex PCR reads. The table shows some 550,000 distinct CDR3 sequences, with roughly 15% occurring only once. The receptor was derived from a woman aged 40 to 50 with Graves' ophthalmopathy. The rearrangement uses TRBV12-3 or TRBV12-4 and TRBJ2-7; 11 bases agree with TRBD1. Sequenced material: blood. The CDR3 DNA sequence: TGTGCCAGCAGCTCATGGGACAGGGGGAACGAGCAGTACTTC. Amino acid sequence: CASSSWDRGNEQYF.